Listed here are 28 T cell receptor beta chains from one sample, sequenced in a study of blood T cell repertoires in COVID-19. Assay: immunoSEQ multiplex PCR; the TCRdb copy retains only in-frame clones and omits some. This table holds roughly 79,000 clones, 82% found once. Specimen: peripheral blood. Source of these receptors: a human donor in a cohort sampled during active COVID-19.

The rearrangement joins TRBV30 to TRBJ2-3; D is ambiguous. Trimming removed 3 bases from V and 1 base from J, with 8 bases in between. There are 13 residues in the CDR3. CDR1 and CDR2 from the germline V gene are GTSNPN and SVGIG (reference sequence). The CDR3 DNA reads as TGTGCCTGGAGGGTACGGGGCACAGATACGCAGTATTTT. Protein: CAWRVRGTDTQYF.

V gene TRBV14 combines with J gene TRBJ2-7; 7 bases are shared with TRBD2. The CDR3 consists of 15 residues. With V trimmed by 1 base and J by 3 bases, 6 bases remained unmatched. Germline V gene sequence: CDR1 SGHDN, CDR2 FVKESK. CDR3 nucleotide sequence: TGTGCCAGCAGCCAAGGGCGGGGGACGGTCTACGAGCAGTACTTC. Its protein product is CASSQGRGTVYEQYF. Together with reference TRBV14 and TRBJ2-7, the CDR3 gives the full variable domain: EAGVTQFPSHSVIEKGQTVTLRCDPISGHDNLYWYRRVMGKEIKFLLHFVKESKQDESGMPNNRFLAERTGGTYSTLKVQPAELEDSGVYFCASSQGRGTVYEQYFGPGTRLTVT.

The chain uses TRBV9 and TRBJ2-5, with D possibly matching TRBD1 (6 bases). This CDR3 spans 15 amino acids. V was clipped by 0 bases and J by 5 bases, with 14 bases between them. Germline V gene sequence: CDR1 SGDLS, CDR2 YYNGEE. CDR3 loop: CASSVAGASGETQYF. The CDR3 DNA reads as TGTGCCAGCAGCGTAGCAGGGGCTTCCGGGGAGACCCAGTACTTC.

V gene TRBV29-1 combines with J gene TRBJ2-4, with a tentative D call TRBD2 (5 bases). Trimming shortened V by 0 bases and J by 6 bases, and 9 bases separated the two germline ends. The CDR3 is made up of 13 amino acids. Germline V CDR1 and CDR2: SQVTM, ANQGSEA. CDR3 DNA: TGCAGCGTTGAAGATCCGGGGATAAACATTCAGTACTTC. Encoded protein: CSVEDPGINIQYF.

V usage is TRBV19 and J usage is TRBJ1-2; a possible D gene is TRBD1 (6 bases). The CDR3 sequence is 13 residues long. Germline V gene data show CDR1 as LNHDA and CDR2 as SQIVND (reference sequence). Between the trimmed V and J ends, which lost 3 bases and 4 bases, there was a span of 9 bases. The CDR3 here is CASSIPDSYGYTF. The CDR3 bases are TGTGCCAGTAGTATCCCGGACAGCTATGGCTACACCTTC.

V usage is TRBV30 and J usage is TRBJ1-3, with D unresolved. CDR3 length: 12 residues. V gave up 8 bases and J gave up 0 bases, with 8 bases separating them. CDR1 GTSNPN and CDR2 SVGIG come from the germline V gene (reference sequence). The CDR3 sequence is CASSNSGNTIYF. For the CDR3, the DNA is TGTGCCAGTAGCAACTCTGGAAACACCATATATTTT. The full variable domain, its missing parts supplied by reference TRBV30 and TRBJ1-3, is SQTIHQWPATLVQPVGSPLSLECTVEGTSNPNLYWYRQAAGRGLQLLFYSVGIGQISSEVPQNLSASRPQDRQFILSSKKLLLSDSGFYLCASSNSGNTIYFGEGSWLTVV.

The chain combines TRBV10-3 with TRBJ1-1; D perhaps matches TRBD1 (6 bases). Between the trimmed V and J ends, which lost 10 bases and 3 bases, there was a span of 15 bases. CDR3 length equals 13 residues. Germline V gives CDR1 ENHRY, CDR2 SYGVKD. In DNA form, the CDR3 reads TGTGCCACCCGGCTCCCAGGGGACACTGAAGCTTTCTTT. This translates into CATRLPGDTEAFF.

This chain connects TRBV27 to TRBJ1-4, with D unclear. Trimming stripped 8 bases from V and 0 bases from J, with 7 bases between. CDR1 is MNHEY and CDR2 is SMNVEV in the germline V gene (reference sequence). The CDR3 has 13 amino acids. The CDR3 spells CASSRATNEKLFF. The CDR3 bases are TGTGCCAGCTCCCGGGCAACTAATGAAAAACTGTTTTTT.

This chain joins TRBV6-6 and TRBJ2-7; D unresolved. Looked up from germline, CDR1 is MNHNY and CDR2 is SVGAGI (reference sequence). Deletions cut 0 bases from V and 2 bases from J, with 5 bases between. The CDR3 has 13 amino acids. For the CDR3, the DNA is TGTGCCAGCAGTTACTCCCCTACCTACGAGCAGTACTTC. Translating gives CASSYSPTYEQYF.

The rearrangement joins TRBV7-9 to TRBJ1-1; D unresolved. The V end lost 4 bases, the J end lost 4 bases, and 10 bases lay between the germline ends. The germline V gene encodes CDR1 SEHNR and CDR2 FQNEAQ (reference sequence). The CDR3 consists of 13 residues. The CDR3 protein is CASSSNGGTEAFF. In nucleotides, the CDR3 is TGTGCCAGCAGCTCGAACGGTGGCACTGAAGCTTTCTTT.

This clone was observed a single time. This chain connects TRBV18 to TRBJ2-7; TRBD1 agrees at 9 bases. The CDR3 spans 18 residues. Germline CDR1 KGHSH, CDR2 LQKENI. Unmatched junction bases numbered 17, after V lost 2 bases and J lost 6 bases. The CDR3 here is CASSPRDRVFSRPSEQYF. In DNA, the CDR3 is TGTGCCAGCTCACCAAGGGACAGGGTGTTTTCCAGACCGTCCGAGCAGTACTTC.

The rearrangement links TRBV5-8 to TRBJ2-7, with D possibly matching TRBD1 (6 bases). This CDR3 comprises 13 residues. Germline V lookup: CDR1 SGHTS, CDR2 YDEGEE. V lost 5 bases and J lost 6, with 15 bases in between. CDR3 in DNA: TGTGCCAGCAGGCTACAGGGTTCGGGCGAGCAGTACTTC. It is translated as CASRLQGSGEQYF.

The chain is built from TRBV6-2 or TRBV6-3 and TRBJ2-7; TRBD2 might be the D (5 bases). The germline gives CDR1 MNHEY, CDR2 SVGEGT. The ends were cut back, 5 bases at V and 2 bases at J, with 16 bases in the middle. The CDR3 sequence is 15 residues long. CDR3 protein: CASSSPGGPPYEQYF. The CDR3 DNA reads TGTGCCAGCAGTAGCCCCGGCGGGCCCCCCTACGAGCAGTACTTC.

This clone was counted between two and nine times. J is TRBJ1-6 and V is TRBV4-3; D perhaps matches TRBD1 (6 bases). The CDR3 loop spans 15 amino acids. Trimming took 3 bases from V and 9 from J, leaving 15 bases between them. Germline V gives CDR1 LGHNA, CDR2 YSLEER. The CDR3 protein is CASSHGGEGGSPLHF. The CDR3 DNA follows: TGCGCCAGCAGCCATGGGGGGGAAGGGGGTTCACCCCTCCACTTT.

The J gene is TRBJ2-3, the V gene TRBV3-1 (or the pseudogene TRBV3-2), with 8 nucleotides matching TRBD2. The length of the CDR3 is 16 residues. The V gene's germline CDR1 is LGHDT and CDR2 YNNKEL (reference sequence). The J segment lost 4 bases and the V segment lost 4 bases, leaving 10 bases of the junction unmatched. In nucleotides, the CDR3 is TGTGCCAGCAGCCGCGGGGGACGGGGGGGGTCAGATACGCAGTATTTT. As protein: CASSRGGRGGSDTQYF.

The rearrangement joins TRBV7-2 to TRBJ2-7, with 13 bases identical to TRBD2. The CDR3 loop spans 17 amino acids. Germline V gene lookup returns CDR1 SGHTA and CDR2 FQGNSA. V lost 1 base and J lost 0; bases outside the gene matches: 3. The CDR3: CASSLGLAGGPSYEQYF. The CDR3 DNA reads as TGTGCCAGCAGCTTAGGACTAGCGGGGGGCCCCTCCTACGAGCAGTACTTC.

The V gene is TRBV9, the J gene TRBJ2-3; 9 nucleotides line up with TRBD2. The trim removed 0 bases at V and 4 bases at J, leaving 6 bases unmatched. The CDR3 length is 16 residues. CDR1 and CDR2 from the germline V gene are SGDLS and YYNGEE. CDR3 bases: TGTGCCAGCAGCGTAGTAGGCGGGGGGGCGTCAGATACGCAGTATTTT. Translating it yields CASSVVGGGASDTQYF.

The V and J genes are TRBV7-2 and TRBJ1-5; D may be TRBD1 (5 bases). The CDR3 runs to 16 residues. V lost 2 bases and J 0 bases, leaving 11 bases between the germline ends. The V gene's germline CDR1 is SGHTA and CDR2 FQGNSA. The CDR3 nucleotides are TGTGCCAGCAGCTTAAGCTCGGGGGTTAGCAATCAGCCCCAGCATTTT. Its protein is CASSLSSGVSNQPQHF.

The chain links TRBV3-1 (or the pseudogene TRBV3-2) to TRBJ1-6; D not certain. Trimming left V 1 base short and J 9 bases short, with 7 bases between. Per germline, CDR1 LGHDT and CDR2 YNNKEL (reference sequence). The CDR3 extends over 13 amino acids. For the CDR3, the DNA is TGTGCCAGCAGCCAAGTGGGCATTTCACCCCTCCACTTT. It codes for CASSQVGISPLHF.

This clone was picked up a small number of times. The chain combines TRBV3-1 (or the pseudogene TRBV3-2) with TRBJ1-5, with unresolved D. Trimming took 4 bases from V and 1 from J, leaving 8 bases between them. This CDR3 has 14 residues. The germline gives CDR1 LGHDT, CDR2 YNNKEL (reference sequence). For the CDR3, the DNA is TGTGCCAGCAGCCTCGGAGGCAGCAATCAGCCCCAGCATTTT. It yields the protein CASSLGGSNQPQHF.

The V call is TRBV16, the J call TRBJ2-7, with 9 bases that match TRBD2. Per the germline V gene, CDR1 is KGHSY and CDR2 is FQNENV. Trimming removed 4 bases from V and 2 bases from J; junction bases left unmatched: 9. The CDR3 has 16 residues. CDR3 in DNA: TGTGCCAGCAGCCCCCCCCCGAGCGGGGGGACCTACGAGCAGTACTTC. Its protein product is CASSPPPSGGTYEQYF.

The chain carries TRBV2 and TRBJ1-5, with 10 bases identical to TRBD1. The CDR3 consists of 13 residues. V lost 4 bases, J lost 9 bases, and 3 bases stayed unmatched. Germline-derived CDR1 and CDR2 are SNHLY and FYNNEI. Written as DNA, the CDR3 is TGTGCCAGCAGTGCTGGACAGGGGGTGCCCCAGCATTTT. This codes for CASSAGQGVPQHF.

This clone has only one observation. This chain links TRBV5-6 with TRBJ2-1, with D possibly TRBD2 on 6 matching bases. Per the germline V gene, CDR1 is SGHDT and CDR2 is YYEEEE. Deletions cut 4 bases from V and 7 bases from J, with 18 bases between. CDR3 length equals 15 residues. Here the CDR3 DNA reads TGTGCCAGCAGCCCCGTTGGGGGGTCGCTGAATGAGCAGTTCTTC. It is translated as CASSPVGGSLNEQFF.

The chain employs TRBV18 and TRBJ2-6; no definite D call. Germline CDR1 KGHSH, CDR2 LQKENI. This CDR3 comprises 16 residues. Between the trimmed V and J ends, which lost 2 bases and 4 bases, there was a span of 12 bases. DNA for the CDR3: TGTGCCAGCTCACCAGCGAAGGCGGCCGGGGCCAACGTCCTGACTTTC. It translates to CASSPAKAAGANVLTF.

V gene TRBV2 combines with J gene TRBJ1-6; 7 bases are a match to TRBD1. Germline V gene sequence: CDR1 SNHLY, CDR2 FYNNEI. The CDR3 is 16 residues long. After removal of 6 bases from V and 0 bases from J, the junction contained 5 bases not matched to a gene. CDR3 residues: CASRGTESSYNSPLHF. The CDR3 DNA is TGTGCCAGCAGAGGGACAGAGAGCTCCTATAATTCACCCCTCCACTTT.

This rearrangement joins TRBV27 to TRBJ2-2; 11 bases are a match to TRBD2. CDR1 is MNHEY, CDR2 SMNVEV, per germline (reference sequence). The junction had 4 bases not matched to a gene; V was cut back by 3 bases and J by 1 base. The CDR3 runs 17 residues. Written as DNA, the CDR3 is TGTGCCAGCAGTTTCCTTCTAGCGGGGGGGAACACCGGGGAGCTGTTTTTT. This gives the protein CASSFLLAGGNTGELFF.

This sequence joins TRBV27 and TRBJ2-6; D might be TRBD2 (5 bases). This CDR3 is 18 amino acids long. Germline CDR1 is MNHEY and CDR2 is SMNVEV (reference sequence). Trimming cost V 3 bases and J 0 bases, with 15 bases left between them. CDR3 nucleotides: TGTGCCAGCAGTTTTGAGAGGGTAGGGAGCTCTGGGGCCAACGTCCTGACTTTC. Protein: CASSFERVGSSGANVLTF.

The CDR3 sequence is CASSWGTGRGEPQHF. The CDR3 DNA reads as TGTGCCAGCAGCTGGGGAACAGGCAGGGGGGAGCCCCAGCATTTT. The gene calls are TRBV9 and TRBJ1-5; 7 positions match TRBD1. The V segment lost 4 bases and the J segment 8 bases; nucleotides outside the gene matches: 12. Germline CDR1 is SGDLS and CDR2 is YYNGEE. This CDR3 region has 15 residues. The full variable domain, with the rest looked up from reference TRBV9 and TRBJ1-5, is DSGVTQTPKHLITATGQRVTLRCSPRSGDLSVYWYQQSLDQGLQFLIQYYNGEERAKGNILERFSAQQFPDLHSELNLSSLELGDSALYFCASSWGTGRGEPQHFGDGTRLSIL.